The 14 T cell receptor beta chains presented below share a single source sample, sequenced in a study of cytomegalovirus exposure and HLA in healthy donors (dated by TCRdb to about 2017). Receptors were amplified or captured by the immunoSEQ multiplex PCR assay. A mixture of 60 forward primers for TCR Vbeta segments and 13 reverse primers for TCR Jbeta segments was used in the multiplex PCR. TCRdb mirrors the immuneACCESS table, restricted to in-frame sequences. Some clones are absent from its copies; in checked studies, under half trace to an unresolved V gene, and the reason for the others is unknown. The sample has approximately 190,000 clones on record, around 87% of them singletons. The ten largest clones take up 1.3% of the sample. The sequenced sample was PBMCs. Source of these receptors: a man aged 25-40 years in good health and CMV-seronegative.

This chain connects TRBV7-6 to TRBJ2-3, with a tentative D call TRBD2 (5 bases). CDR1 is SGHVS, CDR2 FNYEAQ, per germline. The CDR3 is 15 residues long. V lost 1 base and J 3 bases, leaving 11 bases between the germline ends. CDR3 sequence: CASSLELVGTDTQYF. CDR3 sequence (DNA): TGTGCCAGCAGCTTAGAACTAGTTGGAACAGATACGCAGTATTTT.

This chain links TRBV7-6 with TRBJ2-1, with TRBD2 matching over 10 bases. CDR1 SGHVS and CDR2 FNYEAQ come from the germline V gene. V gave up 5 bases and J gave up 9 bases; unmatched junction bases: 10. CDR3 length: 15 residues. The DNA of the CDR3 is TGTGCCAGCAGCCCCGGGACTAGCGTCGGGCTTGAGCAGTTCTTC. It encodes CASSPGTSVGLEQFF.

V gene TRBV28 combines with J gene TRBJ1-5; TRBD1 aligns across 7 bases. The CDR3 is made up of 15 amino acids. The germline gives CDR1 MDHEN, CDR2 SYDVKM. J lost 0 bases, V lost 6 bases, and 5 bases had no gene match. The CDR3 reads CASRGTVYSNQPQHF. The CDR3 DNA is TGTGCCAGCAGGGGGACAGTGTATAGCAATCAGCCCCAGCATTTT.

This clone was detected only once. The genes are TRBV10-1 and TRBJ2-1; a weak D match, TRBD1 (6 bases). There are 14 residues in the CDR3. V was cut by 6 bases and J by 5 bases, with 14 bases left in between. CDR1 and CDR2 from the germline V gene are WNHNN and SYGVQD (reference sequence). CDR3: CASRSGQGHNEQFF. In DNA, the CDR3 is TGCGCCAGCAGAAGCGGTCAGGGGCACAATGAGCAGTTCTTC.

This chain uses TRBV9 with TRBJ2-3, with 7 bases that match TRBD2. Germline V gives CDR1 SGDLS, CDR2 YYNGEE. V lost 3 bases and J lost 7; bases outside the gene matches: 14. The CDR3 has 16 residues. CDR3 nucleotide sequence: TGTGCCAGCAGCGCAGGAGTGGCGGGGGAGGTGAATACGCAGTATTTT. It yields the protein CASSAGVAGEVNTQYF.

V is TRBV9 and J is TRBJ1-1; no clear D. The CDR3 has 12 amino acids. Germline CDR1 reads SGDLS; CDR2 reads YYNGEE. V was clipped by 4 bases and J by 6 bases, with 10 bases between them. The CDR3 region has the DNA TGTGCCAGCAGCCCCCGAGGCCCTGAAGCTTTCTTT. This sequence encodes CASSPRGPEAFF.

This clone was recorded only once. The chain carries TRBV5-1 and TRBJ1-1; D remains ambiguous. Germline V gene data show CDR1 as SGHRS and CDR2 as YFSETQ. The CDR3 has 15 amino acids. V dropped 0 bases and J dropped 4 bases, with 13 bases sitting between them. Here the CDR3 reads CASSLGAEMGTEAFF. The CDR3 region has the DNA TGCGCCAGCAGCTTGGGAGCGGAGATGGGCACTGAAGCTTTCTTT.

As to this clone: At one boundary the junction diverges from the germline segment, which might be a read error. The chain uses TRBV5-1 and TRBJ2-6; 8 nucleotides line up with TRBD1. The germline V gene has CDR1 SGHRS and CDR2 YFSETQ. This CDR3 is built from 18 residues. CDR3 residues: CASSLTDRESSGANGLTF. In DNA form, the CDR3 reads TGCGCCAGCAGCTTGACGGACAGGGAGAGCTCTGGGGCCAACGGCCTGACTTTC.

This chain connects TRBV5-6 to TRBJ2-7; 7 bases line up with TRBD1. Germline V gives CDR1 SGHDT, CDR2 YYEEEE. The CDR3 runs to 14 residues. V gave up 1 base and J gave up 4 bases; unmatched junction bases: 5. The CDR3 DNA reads TGTGCCAGCAGCTTGTACGACAGGGCGTACGAGCAGTACTTC. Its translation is CASSLYDRAYEQYF.

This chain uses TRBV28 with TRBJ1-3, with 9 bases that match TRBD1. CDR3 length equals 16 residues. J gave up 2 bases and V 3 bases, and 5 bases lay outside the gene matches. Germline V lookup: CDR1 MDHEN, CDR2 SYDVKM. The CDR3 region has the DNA TGTGCCAGCAGTTTGTTCCGACAGGGGGCTGGAAACACCATATATTTT. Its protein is CASSLFRQGAGNTIYF.

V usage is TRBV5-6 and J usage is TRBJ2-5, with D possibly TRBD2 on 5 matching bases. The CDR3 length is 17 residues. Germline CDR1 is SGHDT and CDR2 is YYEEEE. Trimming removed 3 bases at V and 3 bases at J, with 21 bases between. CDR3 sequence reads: CASSSLRKRSTKETQYF. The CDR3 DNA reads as TGTGCCAGCAGCTCCCTTCGGAAGCGGTCCACGAAAGAGACCCAGTACTTC.

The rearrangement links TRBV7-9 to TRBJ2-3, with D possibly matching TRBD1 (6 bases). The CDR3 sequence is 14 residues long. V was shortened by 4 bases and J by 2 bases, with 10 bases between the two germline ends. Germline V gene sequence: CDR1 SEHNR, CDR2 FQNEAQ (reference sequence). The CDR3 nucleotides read TGTGCCAGCAGCTCGGACAGTTCCACAGATACGCAGTATTTT. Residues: CASSSDSSTDTQYF.

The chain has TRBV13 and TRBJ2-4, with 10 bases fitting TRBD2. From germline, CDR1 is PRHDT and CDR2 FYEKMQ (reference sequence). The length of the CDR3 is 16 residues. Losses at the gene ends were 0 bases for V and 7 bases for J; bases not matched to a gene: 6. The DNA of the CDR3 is TGTGCCAGCAGCTTAGGGGCTAGCGGGAGCGGGAACATTCAGTACTTC. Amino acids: CASSLGASGSGNIQYF.

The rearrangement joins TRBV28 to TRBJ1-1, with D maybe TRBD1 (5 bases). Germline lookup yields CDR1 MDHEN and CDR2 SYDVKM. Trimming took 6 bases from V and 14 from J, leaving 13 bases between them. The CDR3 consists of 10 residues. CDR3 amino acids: CASSSQGYFF. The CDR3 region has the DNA TGTGCCAGCAGCAGTCAGGGATACTTCTTT.